The 20 T cell receptor beta chains presented below share a single source sample, sequenced in a study of blood T cells in healthy people across ages. With a J-beta primer mix and a sample-barcoded 5' primer, a second PCR ran 7 to 11 cycles. One entry per CDR3 protein, called by TCRdb with MiXCR from the 5' RACE reads. Here the sample spans roughly 800,000 distinct CDR3 sequences, roughly 35% being singletons. The sequenced sample was blood. These receptors came from a man aged 18 to 29 in good health.

A remark on this clonotype: A clone one base away is much larger, so this may be a read error. The gene calls are TRBV12-3 or TRBV12-4 and TRBJ2-7, with D perhaps TRBD1 (5 bases). Trimming pared 2 bases from V and 2 bases from J, leaving 13 bases between. The CDR3 totals 15 residues. CDR3 in amino acids: CASSLSPRGTYEQYF. Written as DNA, the CDR3 is TGTGCCAGCAGTTTAAGTCCAAGGGGAACCTACGAGCAGTACTTC.

This chain uses TRBV12-3 or TRBV12-4 with TRBJ1-6, with 9 bases lining up with TRBD1. CDR3 length: 14 residues. The junction had 5 bases not matched to a gene; V was cut back by 8 bases and J by 6 bases. CDR3 DNA sequence: TGTGCCAGCCTTCAGACAGGGGGTAATTCACCCCTCCACTTT. The encoded protein is CASLQTGGNSPLHF.

This clonotype was recorded many times. The CDR3 is CASSQDEGYGYTF. The CDR3 nucleotides read TGTGCCAGCAGCCAAGATGAGGGTTATGGCTACACCTTC. The V and J genes are TRBV3-1 and TRBJ1-2; no reliable D call. CDR1 LGHDT and CDR2 YNNKEL come from the germline V gene (reference sequence). The CDR3 contains 13 residues. V lost 0 bases and J 5 bases, leaving 7 bases between the germline ends. Together with reference TRBV3-1 and TRBJ1-2, the CDR3 gives the full variable domain: DTAVSQTPKYLVTQMGNDKSIKCEQNLGHDTMYWYKQDSKKFLKIMFSYNNKELIINETVPNRFSPKSPDKAHLNLHINSLELGDSAVYFCASSQDEGYGYTFGSGTRLTVV.

This clonotype was seen only a few times. The chain has TRBV12-3 or TRBV12-4 and TRBJ1-1; TRBD1 matches at 8 bases. The CDR3 spans 15 residues. V shed 2 bases and J 1 base; nucleotides not matched to a gene: 3. CDR3 in amino acids: CASSLHQGANTEAFF. The CDR3 DNA is TGTGCCAGCAGTTTACATCAGGGGGCGAACACTGAAGCTTTCTTT.

The chain carries TRBV4-3 and TRBJ1-2; TRBD1 agrees at 9 bases. This CDR3 contains 15 residues. Per germline, CDR1 LGHNA and CDR2 YSLEER. J gave up 4 bases and V 4 bases, and 7 bases lay outside the gene matches. The CDR3: CASSPKQGALYGYTF. DNA of the CDR3: TGCGCCAGCAGCCCTAAACAGGGGGCCCTCTATGGCTACACCTTC.

This chain uses TRBV5-1 with TRBJ1-6; 7 bases fit TRBD1. This CDR3 has 16 residues. Trimming removed 2 bases from V and 9 bases from J; junction bases left unmatched: 11. Germline CDR1 is SGHRS and CDR2 is YFSETQ. CDR3 residues: CASSLDGQVSTSPLHF. In nucleotides, the CDR3 is TGCGCCAGCAGCTTAGATGGACAGGTGTCCACTTCACCCCTCCACTTT.

This chain's CDR3 is CASSLLGHNTDTQYF. The CDR3 bases are TGTGCCAGCAGCTTGTTGGGACACAACACAGATACGCAGTATTTT. The J gene is TRBJ2-3, the V gene TRBV5-5; D perhaps matches TRBD1 (6 bases). The germline gives CDR1 SGHKS, CDR2 YYEKEE (reference sequence). V lost 1 base, J lost 2 bases, and 11 bases lay in between. The CDR3 totals 15 residues.

This clonotype has at least ten counts. The rearrangement joins TRBV20-1 to TRBJ2-1, with unresolved D. Germline V gene data show CDR1 as DFQATT and CDR2 as SNEGSKA (reference sequence). The CDR3 is made up of 11 amino acids. V lost 6 bases to trimming and J lost 5 bases, with 8 bases between them. CDR3 DNA sequence: TGCAGTGCCCGTAGCCACAATGAGCAGTTCTTC. Residues: CSARSHNEQFF.

J is TRBJ1-5 and V is TRBV29-1, with D possibly being TRBD1 (6 bases). Germline V CDR1 and CDR2: SQVTM, ANQGSEA. Trimming took off 6 bases at V and 2 bases at J, with 11 bases between the two ends. This CDR3 contains 13 residues. CDR3 protein: CSVSQGGNQPQHF. CDR3 bases: TGCAGCGTCTCACAGGGTGGCAATCAGCCCCAGCATTTT. Based on the CDR3 plus reference TRBV29-1 and TRBJ1-5, the full variable domain is SAVISQKPSRDICQRGTSLTIQCQVDSQVTMMFWYRQQPGQSLTLIATANQGSEATYESGFVIDKFPISRPNLTFSTLTVSNMSPEDSSIYLCSVSQGGNQPQHFGDGTRLSIL.

The CDR3 nucleotides are TGCAGTGCTAGAGATGGGACAGGAGTTAATGAAAAACTGTTTTTT. Its protein is CSARDGTGVNEKLFF. The gene calls are TRBV20-1 and TRBJ1-4, with 8 bases fitting TRBD1. The junction had 4 bases not matched to a gene; V was cut back by 0 bases and J by 4 bases. CDR1 and CDR2 (germline): DFQATT, SNEGSKA (reference sequence). The CDR3 covers 15 residues.

This clonotype was detected a few times. This sequence joins TRBV2 and TRBJ2-7; the match to TRBD1 covers 11 bases. V shed 6 bases and J 4 bases; nucleotides not matched to a gene: 5. Germline V lookup: CDR1 SNHLY, CDR2 FYNNEI. CDR3 length: 14 residues. The CDR3, as DNA: TGTGCCAGCAGGATGGGACAGGGGGAATACGAGCAGTACTTC. Protein sequence: CASRMGQGEYEQYF.

In its sample, this clonotype was seen a few times. The CDR3 DNA follows: TGTGCCAGCTCACCACCGCTAGCGGGGGCCCGACCGAACACCGGGGAGCTGTTTTTT. Protein sequence: CASSPPLAGARPNTGELFF. The gene calls are TRBV18 and TRBJ2-2, with 10 bases fitting TRBD2. Germline V CDR1 and CDR2: KGHSH, LQKENI. V trimming: 0 bases; J trimming: 0 bases; junction bases outside the gene matches: 7. The CDR3 is 19 residues long.

This chain uses TRBV25-1 with TRBJ1-1; D gene ambiguous. The CDR3 extends over 12 amino acids. The germline CDR1 and CDR2 sequences are MGHDK and SYGVNS. V shed 2 bases and J shed 0 bases, with 1 base lying between them. The CDR3 sequence is CASSEMNTEAFF. The DNA for the CDR3 is TGTGCCAGCAGTGAAATGAACACTGAAGCTTTCTTT.

The chain carries TRBV27 and TRBJ1-4; perhaps TRBD1 as D (6 bases). Between the trimmed V and J ends, which lost 6 bases and 4 bases, there was a span of 15 bases. This CDR3 has 15 residues. The germline V gene encodes CDR1 MNHEY and CDR2 SMNVEV (reference sequence). DNA of the CDR3: TGTGCCAGCAGGGGGGTGGACAGCTATAATGAAAAACTGTTTTTT. Translation gives CASRGVDSYNEKLFF. Variable domain in full (rest from reference TRBV27 and TRBJ1-4): EAQVTQNPRYLITVTGKKLTVTCSQNMNHEYMSWYRQDPGLGLRQIYYSMNVEVTDKGDVPEGYKVSRKEKRNFPLILESPSPNQTSLYFCASRGVDSYNEKLFFGSGTQLSVL.

The chain combines TRBV24-1 with TRBJ1-5; a weak D match, TRBD1 (5 bases). V was pared by 4 bases and J by 5 bases, with 11 bases between. Germline assignment: CDR1 KGHDR and CDR2 SFDVKD. The CDR3 is 14 amino acids. In DNA form, the CDR3 reads TGTGCCACCAGTGACCGGGGACTTGATCAGCCCCAGCATTTT. Its translation: CATSDRGLDQPQHF.

This clonotype was seen only a few times. This sequence joins TRBV7-2 and TRBJ1-1; 9 positions agree with TRBD1. From germline, CDR1 is SGHTA and CDR2 FQGNSA. V was pared by 5 bases and J by 3 bases, with 7 bases of the junction left unmatched. This CDR3 is built from 15 residues. For the CDR3, the DNA is TGTGCCAGCAGCCTAAGGTGGACAGGGGACACTGAAGCTTTCTTT. Translated, it gives CASSLRWTGDTEAFF.

CDR3 nucleotides: TGCAGTGTCGGAAGGCGCAGCTCCTACGAGCAGTACTTC. Amino acid sequence: CSVGRRSSYEQYF. V usage is TRBV20-1 and J usage is TRBJ2-7; D is unclear. Germline V gene sequence: CDR1 DFQATT, CDR2 SNEGSKA (reference sequence). This CDR3 has 13 amino acids. Trimming took 7 bases from V and 0 from J, leaving 13 bases between them.

The chain combines TRBV6-5 with TRBJ2-4; D is ambiguous. The DNA end is a closer match to TRBJ2-7, so the J assignment may be wrong. CDR3 size: 14 residues. CDR1 is MNHEY, CDR2 SVGAGI, per germline. In DNA, the CDR3 is TGTGCCAGCAGTCGGAGTCTCGGGTCTTACGAGCAGTACTTC. It encodes CASSRSLGSYEQYF.

The gene calls are TRBV15 and TRBJ2-3; D is ambiguous. V was cut by 4 bases and J by 4 bases, with 9 bases left in between. CDR1 is LNHNV and CDR2 is YYDKDF in the germline V gene (reference sequence). The CDR3 spans 13 residues. For the CDR3, the DNA is TGTGCCACCAGCACGCCCCCCGCAGATACGCAGTATTTT. Its translation is CATSTPPADTQYF.

The chain couples TRBV6-5 to TRBJ2-7; D is ambiguous. This CDR3 is 13 amino acids long. The V gene's germline CDR1 is MNHEY and CDR2 SVGAGI. Trimming shortened V by 9 bases and J by 7 bases, and 19 bases separated the two germline ends. CDR3 sequence (DNA): TGTGCCAGTGGGCGACCTCTCTACAATGAGCAGTACTTC. This translates into CASGRPLYNEQYF.